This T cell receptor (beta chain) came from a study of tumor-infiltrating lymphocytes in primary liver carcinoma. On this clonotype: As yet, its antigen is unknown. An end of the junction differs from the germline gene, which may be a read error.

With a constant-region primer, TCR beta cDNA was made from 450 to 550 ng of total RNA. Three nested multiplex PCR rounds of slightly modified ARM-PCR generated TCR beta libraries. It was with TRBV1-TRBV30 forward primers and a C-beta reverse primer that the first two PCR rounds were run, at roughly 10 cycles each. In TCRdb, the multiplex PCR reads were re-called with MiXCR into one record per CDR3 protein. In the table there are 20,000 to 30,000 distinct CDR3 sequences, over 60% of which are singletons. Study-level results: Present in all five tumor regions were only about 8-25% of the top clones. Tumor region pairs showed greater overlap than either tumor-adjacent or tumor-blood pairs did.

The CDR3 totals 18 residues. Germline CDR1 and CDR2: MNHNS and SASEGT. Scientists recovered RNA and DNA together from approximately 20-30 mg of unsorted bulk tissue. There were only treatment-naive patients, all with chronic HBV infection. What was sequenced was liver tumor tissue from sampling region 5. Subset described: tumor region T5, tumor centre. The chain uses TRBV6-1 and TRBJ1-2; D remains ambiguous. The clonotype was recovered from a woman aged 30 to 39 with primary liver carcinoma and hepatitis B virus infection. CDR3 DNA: TGTGCCAGCAGTGAACGGTTCTTGGCCCTTAGATCTAACAATGGCTACATCTTC. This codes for CASSERFLALRSNNGYIF.